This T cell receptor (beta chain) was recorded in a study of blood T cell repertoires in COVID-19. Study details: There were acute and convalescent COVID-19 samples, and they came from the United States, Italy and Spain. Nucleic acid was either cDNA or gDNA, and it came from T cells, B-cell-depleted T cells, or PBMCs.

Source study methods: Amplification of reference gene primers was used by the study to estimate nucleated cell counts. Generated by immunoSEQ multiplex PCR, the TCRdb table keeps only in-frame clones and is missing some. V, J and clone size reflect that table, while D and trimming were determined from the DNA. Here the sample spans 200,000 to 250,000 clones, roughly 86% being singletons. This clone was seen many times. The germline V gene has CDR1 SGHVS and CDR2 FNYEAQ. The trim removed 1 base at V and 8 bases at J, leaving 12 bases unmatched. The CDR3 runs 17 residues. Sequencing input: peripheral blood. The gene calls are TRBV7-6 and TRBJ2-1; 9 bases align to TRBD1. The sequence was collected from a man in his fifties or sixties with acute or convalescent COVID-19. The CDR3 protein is CASSLVDARTGAYEQFF. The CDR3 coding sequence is TGTGCCAGCAGCTTAGTAGACGCCCGGACAGGGGCGTATGAGCAGTTCTTC.